These 9 T cell receptor beta chains share one sample of origin, sequenced in a study of cytotoxic CD8 clonotypes in ibrutinib-treated CLL. The table came from immunoSEQ multiplex PCR; TCRdb's copy has only in-frame clones and leaves some out. The repertoire holds 150,000 or so clones, with 81% as singletons. The starting material was PBMCs, obtained after 12 months of ibrutinib treatment. Every receptor here comes from a human donor with chronic lymphocytic leukemia.

The V call is TRBV4-3, the J call TRBJ2-1, with 12 bases identical to TRBD1. With 0 bases clipped from V and 9 bases from J, the junction kept 6 bases outside the gene matches. CDR1 is LGHNA, CDR2 YSLEER, per germline. The CDR3 length is 16 residues. In nucleotides, the CDR3 is TGCGCCAGCAGCCAAGATCTCGGGACAGGGGGCACTGAGCAGTTCTTC. This sequence encodes CASSQDLGTGGTEQFF.

This rearrangement joins TRBV4-3 to TRBJ2-7, with TRBD2 matching 8 bases. Germline CDR1 LGHNA, CDR2 YSLEER. J lost 4 bases, V lost 0 bases, and 8 bases had no gene match. The CDR3 covers 16 residues. The CDR3 sequence: CASSQEGTRPLYEQYF. For the CDR3, the DNA is TGCGCCAGCAGCCAAGAGGGGACTAGACCTCTTTACGAGCAGTACTTC.

This clone was observed a few times. The J gene is TRBJ2-5, the V gene TRBV4-3, with TRBD2 matching 15 bases. V was pared by 4 bases and J by 5 bases, with 2 bases of the junction left unmatched. The germline V gene has CDR1 LGHNA and CDR2 YSLEER. CDR3 length: 15 amino acids. CDR3 bases: TGCGCCAGCAGCCCCGGGACTAGCGGGGGGGAGACCCAGTACTTC. It encodes CASSPGTSGGETQYF.

This clone showed up just once. The chain combines TRBV5-4 with TRBJ2-5, with 12 nucleotides matching TRBD2. The germline CDR1 and CDR2 sequences are SGHNT and YYREEE (reference sequence). The V gene end was trimmed by 0 bases and the J gene end by 2 bases; junction bases not matched to a gene: 2. The CDR3 has 16 residues. CDR3 sequence (DNA): TGTGCCAGCAGCTTGGTGGGACTAGCGGGTCAAGAGACCCAGTACTTC. This translates into CASSLVGLAGQETQYF.

The chain has TRBV18 and TRBJ1-1, with 7 bases that match TRBD1. The CDR3 consists of 13 residues. The V gene's germline CDR1 is KGHSH and CDR2 LQKENI. V shed 6 bases, J shed 4 bases, and the junction held 5 bases outside the gene matches. For the CDR3, the DNA is TGTGCCAGCTCGGAAGGGGGCCCCACTGAAGCTTTCTTT. Translated: CASSEGGPTEAFF.

This clone showed up just once. The genes are TRBV9 and TRBJ2-5; 7 bases fit TRBD1. CDR3 size: 15 residues. The germline gives CDR1 SGDLS, CDR2 YYNGEE. Trimming removed 3 bases from V and 5 bases from J; junction bases left unmatched: 10. The CDR3 DNA reads TGTGCCAGCAGCGCTACAGGGGACATGAGGGAGACCCAGTACTTC. As protein: CASSATGDMRETQYF.

The chain is built from TRBV7-2 and TRBJ2-3, with D tentatively TRBD1 (5 bases). V lost 5 bases and J lost 2, with 11 bases in between. The CDR3 is 14 amino acids. The germline gives CDR1 SGHTA, CDR2 FQGNSA. The CDR3 spells CASSVGHHTDTQYF. CDR3 sequence (DNA): TGTGCCAGCAGCGTAGGACACCACACAGATACGCAGTATTTT.

The chain joins TRBV28 to TRBJ2-3; 8 nucleotides agree with TRBD1. In germline, CDR1 is MDHEN, CDR2 SYDVKM. The CDR3 contains 16 residues. V dropped 6 bases and J dropped 1; count of bases not matched to a gene: 9. The DNA of the CDR3 is TGTGCCAGCAGACACTCACAGGGGGTCCGCACAGATACGCAGTATTTT. Its protein is CASRHSQGVRTDTQYF. The full variable domain, its missing parts supplied by reference TRBV28 and TRBJ2-3, is DVKVTQSSRYLVKRTGEKVFLECVQDMDHENMFWYRQDPGLGLRLIYFSYDVKMKEKGDIPEGYSVSREKKERFSLILESASTNQTSMYLCASRHSQGVRTDTQYFGPGTRLTVL.

The chain couples TRBV30 to TRBJ1-2; TRBD1 might be the D (5 bases). V lost 6 bases, J lost 2 bases, and 10 bases lay in between. The CDR3 spans 12 residues. Per the germline V gene, CDR1 is GTSNPN and CDR2 is SVGIG (reference sequence). The CDR3, as DNA: TGTGCCTGCCTCCGGGGCAACTATGGCTACACCTTC. This sequence encodes CACLRGNYGYTF.